This entry features one T cell receptor (beta chain) sequence. Its antigen is still unknown. Base qualities are missing; no much larger clone stands one base away. The data stem from a study of T-cell reconstitution after alpha-beta-depleted transplantation in children listed by TCRdb under 2016. For the wider study: Using TCR repertoire profiling, the study followed T-cell immune reconstitution in a quantitative way in children after TCRalphabeta/CD19-depleted allogeneic hematopoietic cell transplantation. Results the study describes overall, beyond this receptor: The apparently early recovery of alphabetaT-cell counts about two months after transplant reportedly depended on only several hundred rapidly expanded clones that came from non-depleted graft cells. In some patients, the high TCRbeta diversity seen at day 60 was put down to recipient T cells and intrathymic progenitors that had survived conditioning. Over subsequent months, a decline in hyperexpanded clone frequencies was noted, and after one year, T-cell counts and TCRbeta diversity were mostly ascribed to newly produced T cells.

Library creation used PCR. Sequencing was carried out with an Illumina HiSeq 2500. TCR library preparation used molecular barcoding, with unique molecular identifiers applied to normalize quantification of the TCRbeta repertoire. Using fastp trimming at Q25 and MiXCR clonotype assembly, TCRdb reanalyzed the public sequencing data and kept in-frame beta chains. Rows are combined by CDR3 protein, so each entry shows the most common genes and DNA. For this sample the table gives 250,000 to 400,000 distinct CDR3 sequences, of which more than 20% were detected only once. The leading ten clones occupy approximately 11% of the sample. The treatment or condition label for this specimen denotes: allogeneic hematopoietic cell transplantation with graft depleted of TCRalphabeta T cells and CD19 B cells. TCRalphabeta/CD19-depleted allogeneic hematopoietic cell grafts were given to the transplant recipients, all of whom were children.

For this chain, trimming is 1 base at the V end and 1 base at the J end, and the number of junction bases without a gene match is 12. Taken from cysteine to phenylalanine, the CDR3 has 17 residues. Of all the DNA, just the CDR3 is kept, 51 bases in frame from base 1. The germline V gene (reference sequence) gives CDR1 as DFQATT and CDR2 as SNEGSKA. This clonotype was obtained from a male patient between 5 and 17 years old who had a stem cell transplant for acute lymphoblastic leukemia, so the T cells may come from the graft donor. Specimen: PBMCs, mostly from graft donor cells, collected 180 days after TCRalphabeta/CD19-depleted stem cell transplant. The chain is made from TRBV20-1 and TRBJ2-7; a stretch of 8 junction bases matches TRBD2. The CDR3 region has the sequence CSARVRTLSGGSYEQYF. The nucleotide sequence is given as TGCAGTGCTAGAGTGAGGACATTAAGCGGGGGTTCCTACGAGCAGTACTTC.